A single sample gave rise to the 24 T cell receptor beta chains below, sequenced in a study of T cells in localized non-small cell lung cancer. Only in-frame clones appear in the TCRdb table, and some are missing; sequencing was by immunoSEQ multiplex PCR. The sample lists tens of thousands of clones; 85% to 90% were seen once. This specimen was peripheral blood, taken before any cancer treatment. The receptors stem from a woman aged 40-69 years with stage I squamous cell lung carcinoma.

The chain uses TRBV27 and TRBJ1-2, with TRBD1 matching 9 bases. The length of the CDR3 is 14 residues. V was clipped by 8 bases and J by 8 bases; unmatched bases: 12. Germline values: CDR1 MNHEY, CDR2 SMNVEV (reference sequence). This CDR3 reads CASYDPGQGYGYTF. The CDR3 nucleotides are TGTGCCAGCTATGATCCGGGACAGGGATACGGCTACACCTTC.

This chain uses TRBV5-8 with TRBJ1-1, with D hard to call. Per germline, CDR1 SGHTS and CDR2 YDEGEE. Trimming took off 1 base at V and 4 bases at J, with 11 bases between the two ends. CDR3 size: 14 residues. CDR3 in amino acids: CASSLTGGSTEAFF. CDR3 coding DNA: TGTGCCAGCAGCTTGACTGGAGGGAGCACTGAAGCTTTCTTT.

V and J are TRBV30 and TRBJ1-2; D not resolved. The CDR3 has 10 amino acids. V shed 3 bases and J shed 8 bases, with 7 bases lying between them. Germline loops: CDR1 GTSNPN, CDR2 SVGIG (reference sequence). The CDR3 sequence is CAWRKGGYTF. The CDR3 DNA is TGTGCCTGGAGAAAAGGGGGCTACACCTTC. The variable domain in full, with the rest retrieved from reference TRBV30 and TRBJ1-2, is SQTIHQWPATLVQPVGSPLSLECTVEGTSNPNLYWYRQAAGRGLQLLFYSVGIGQISSEVPQNLSASRPQDRQFILSSKKLLLSDSGFYLCAWRKGGYTFGSGTRLTVV.

The J gene is TRBJ1-2, the V gene TRBV29-1; TRBD1 matches 7 bases. The CDR3 runs 13 residues. The junction had 13 bases not matched to a gene; V was cut back by 8 bases and J by 7 bases. From germline, CDR1 is SQVTM and CDR2 ANQGSEA. DNA of the CDR3: TGCAGCACTGACAGGGATAGTGGGGGTGGCTACACCTTC. Translating it yields CSTDRDSGGGYTF.

This clone has just one count. The genes are TRBV9 and TRBJ1-6; D gene uncertain. CDR1 and CDR2 (germline): SGDLS, YYNGEE. The length of the CDR3 is 12 residues. V dropped 4 bases and J dropped 12 bases, with 11 bases sitting between them. CDR3 residues: CASSLEGEPLHF. The DNA for the CDR3 is TGTGCCAGCAGCCTAGAGGGAGAACCCCTCCACTTT.

Remarks on this clone: The identical CDR3 is also encoded by other nucleotide sequences in the sample. CDR3 coding DNA: TGTGCCAGCAGTTACTCGACAGCCAACACTGAAGCTTTCTTT. Translated: CASSYSTANTEAFF. This sequence joins TRBV6-5 and TRBJ1-1, with D maybe TRBD1 (5 bases). Per germline, CDR1 MNHEY and CDR2 SVGAGI. With 0 bases removed from V and 2 bases from J, the gap between germline ends came to 7 bases. CDR3 length: 14 amino acids.

This clone came up once. The rearrangement links TRBV30 to TRBJ1-4; a weak D match, TRBD1 (5 bases). V was clipped by 3 bases and J by 8 bases, with 16 bases between them. Germline values: CDR1 GTSNPN, CDR2 SVGIG (reference sequence). This CDR3 spans 14 amino acids. CDR3 nucleotides: TGTGCCTGGAGAAGGGGACTGAGGGCGGAAAAACTGTTTTTT. Amino acid sequence: CAWRRGLRAEKLFF.

V and J are TRBV4-1 and TRBJ2-7; TRBD1 agrees at 7 bases. Per germline, CDR1 MGHRA and CDR2 YSYEKL. The V and J ends lost 0 bases and 6 bases, in that order; junction bases with no gene match: 5. The CDR3 covers 14 residues. The CDR3: CASSQEGTVIEQYF. The CDR3 region has the DNA TGCGCCAGCAGCCAAGAGGGGACAGTAATCGAGCAGTACTTC.

The V gene is TRBV4-1, the J gene TRBJ1-3, with D possibly TRBD1 on 6 matching bases. Germline-derived CDR1 and CDR2 are MGHRA and YSYEKL. There are 16 residues in the CDR3. Between the trimmed V and J ends, which lost 6 bases and 3 bases, there was a span of 18 bases. The CDR3: CASRPLTGSVGNTIYF. CDR3 nucleotides: TGCGCCAGCAGACCTTTGACAGGCTCTGTTGGAAACACCATATATTTT.

This rearrangement joins TRBV5-1 to TRBJ1-2; 8 bases are shared with TRBD1. Germline loops: CDR1 SGHRS, CDR2 YFSETQ. The CDR3 totals 14 residues. V trimming: 5 bases; J trimming: 8 bases; junction bases outside the gene matches: 11. CDR3 nucleotides: TGCGCCAGCAGTTCGGACAGGGCACAAGGGGGCTACACCTTC. Protein sequence: CASSSDRAQGGYTF.

This clone was picked up a small number of times. The chain uses TRBV4-2 and TRBJ2-2; maybe TRBD1 (6 bases). The CDR3 has 15 amino acids. With 2 bases removed from V and 5 bases from J, the gap between germline ends came to 12 bases. CDR1 is LGHNA, CDR2 YNFKEQ, per germline. CDR3 DNA sequence: TGTGCCAGCAGCCAACAGGGGACAACAACCGGGGAGCTGTTTTTT. Its translation is CASSQQGTTTGELFF.

J is TRBJ1-2 and V is TRBV5-4; D is perhaps TRBD1 (5 bases). The CDR3 runs to 14 residues. The germline gives CDR1 SGHNT, CDR2 YYREEE (reference sequence). The ends were cut back, 4 bases at V and 3 bases at J, with 13 bases in the middle. The CDR3 region has the DNA TGTGCCAGCAGCCTAGCGGGGGGGGACTATGGCTACACCTTC. Amino acid sequence: CASSLAGGDYGYTF.

The CDR3 DNA follows: TGCGCCAGCAGCTTGGGGGGGACCTCCTACAATGAGCAGTTCTTC. Protein product: CASSLGGTSYNEQFF. V usage is TRBV5-1 and J usage is TRBJ2-1, with D possibly being TRBD1 or TRBD2 (5 bases each). From germline, CDR1 is SGHRS and CDR2 YFSETQ. The V end was cut by 0 bases, the J end by 0 bases, with 7 bases between. The CDR3 runs to 15 residues. Combining the CDR3 with reference TRBV5-1 and TRBJ2-1 gives the whole variable domain KAGVTQTPRYLIKTRGQQVTLSCSPISGHRSVSWYQQTPGQGLQFLFEYFSETQRNKGNFPGRFSGRQFSNSRSEMNVSTLELGDSALYLCASSLGGTSYNEQFFGPGTRLTVL.

This rearrangement joins TRBV7-9 to TRBJ2-5; no definite D call. V lost 2 bases and J lost 3, with 4 bases in between. The CDR3 has 12 residues. Germline V gene lookup returns CDR1 SEHNR and CDR2 FQNEAQ (reference sequence). CDR3 nucleotides: TGTGCCAGCAGCTTAAGCGAAGAGACCCAGTACTTC. This sequence encodes CASSLSEETQYF.

The V and J genes are TRBV5-1 and TRBJ2-2, with 9 bases aligning to TRBD2. There are 14 residues in the CDR3. The trim removed 4 bases at V and 6 bases at J, leaving 4 bases unmatched. Germline CDR1 reads SGHRS; CDR2 reads YFSETQ. The CDR3 here is CASSKTSGSGELFF. DNA of the CDR3: TGCGCCAGCAGCAAGACTAGCGGATCCGGGGAGCTGTTTTTT. Filled out from reference TRBV5-1 and TRBJ2-2, the complete variable domain reads KAGVTQTPRYLIKTRGQQVTLSCSPISGHRSVSWYQQTPGQGLQFLFEYFSETQRNKGNFPGRFSGRQFSNSRSEMNVSTLELGDSALYLCASSKTSGSGELFFGEGSRLTVL.

V and J are TRBV7-9 and TRBJ2-2; no clear D gene. CDR3 length equals 14 residues. V was cut by 1 base and J by 6 bases, with 9 bases left in between. CDR1 is SEHNR, CDR2 FQNEAQ, per germline (reference sequence). The CDR3 region is CASSLVFGPGELFF. CDR3 nucleotide sequence: TGTGCCAGCAGCTTAGTTTTTGGGCCCGGGGAGCTGTTTTTT.

V usage is TRBV19 and J usage is TRBJ2-7, with 8 bases lining up with TRBD1. The J segment lost 0 bases and the V segment lost 6 bases, leaving 4 bases of the junction unmatched. From germline, CDR1 is LNHDA and CDR2 SQIVND (reference sequence). CDR3 length equals 14 residues. The CDR3 is CASSPQGASYEQYF. CDR3 sequence (DNA): TGTGCCAGTAGCCCCCAGGGGGCCTCCTACGAGCAGTACTTC.

J is TRBJ2-1 and V is TRBV30; TRBD2 aligns across 9 bases. V lost 4 bases to trimming and J lost 6 bases; unmatched junction nucleotides: 7. Germline V gene sequence: CDR1 GTSNPN, CDR2 SVGIG (reference sequence). CDR3 length equals 14 residues. The CDR3 DNA sequence: TGTGCCTGGACCGGGACTAGCTCCGTCAATGAGCAGTTCTTC. The encoded protein is CAWTGTSSVNEQFF.

The CDR3 reads CASSNSGASYEQYF. Here the CDR3 DNA reads TGCGCCAGCAGCAATAGCGGTGCTTCCTACGAGCAGTACTTC. The rearrangement links TRBV5-1 to TRBJ2-7; TRBD2 might be the D (6 bases). From germline, CDR1 is SGHRS and CDR2 YFSETQ. Trimming took off 4 bases at V and 1 base at J, with 12 bases between the two ends. CDR3 length equals 14 residues.

V usage is TRBV5-8 and J usage is TRBJ1-5, with D perhaps matching TRBD1 (5 bases). V was pared by 0 bases and J by 5 bases, with 15 bases between. The germline V gene has CDR1 SGHTS and CDR2 YDEGEE. This CDR3 region has 16 residues. The CDR3 reads CASSLGYGPRDQPQHF. CDR3 in DNA: TGTGCCAGCAGCTTGGGGTATGGGCCCAGGGATCAGCCCCAGCATTTT.

This chain connects TRBV15 to TRBJ1-3; D is unresolved. CDR1 LNHNV and CDR2 YYDKDF come from the germline V gene (reference sequence). The CDR3 has 13 amino acids. V was trimmed by 5 bases and J by 7 bases, leaving 12 bases between them. CDR3 sequence: CATSLNSRNTIYF. The CDR3 nucleotides are TGTGCCACCAGCCTTAATAGTAGGAACACCATATATTTT.

This clone occurred once. The chain joins TRBV5-1 to TRBJ2-6; unclear D gene. Germline values: CDR1 SGHRS, CDR2 YFSETQ. V was clipped by 4 bases and J by 1 base, with 18 bases between them. The CDR3 has 18 amino acids. The chain's CDR3 is CASSPNQPYLSGANVLTF. As DNA, the CDR3 is TGCGCCAGCAGCCCCAACCAACCGTACCTTTCTGGGGCCAACGTCCTGACTTTC.

The chain has TRBV30 and TRBJ2-2; D is perhaps TRBD1 or TRBD2 (5 bases each). Germline CDR1 is GTSNPN and CDR2 is SVGIG (reference sequence). Between the trimmed V and J ends, which lost 0 bases and 8 bases, there was a span of 16 bases. The CDR3 has 15 residues. CDR3 sequence reads: CAWSVNSWGSGELFF. CDR3 sequence (DNA): TGTGCCTGGAGTGTAAATAGCTGGGGGAGTGGGGAGCTGTTTTTT.

The CDR3 loop is CASSPRRAGAVADTQYF. DNA for the CDR3: TGTGCCAGCAGCCCTCGGAGAGCGGGGGCTGTTGCAGATACGCAGTATTTT. The chain combines TRBV7-2 with TRBJ2-3, with 8 nucleotides matching TRBD2. CDR3 size: 17 residues. Losses at the gene ends were 5 bases for V and 4 bases for J; bases not matched to a gene: 14. Germline V gene sequence: CDR1 SGHTA, CDR2 FQGNSA.